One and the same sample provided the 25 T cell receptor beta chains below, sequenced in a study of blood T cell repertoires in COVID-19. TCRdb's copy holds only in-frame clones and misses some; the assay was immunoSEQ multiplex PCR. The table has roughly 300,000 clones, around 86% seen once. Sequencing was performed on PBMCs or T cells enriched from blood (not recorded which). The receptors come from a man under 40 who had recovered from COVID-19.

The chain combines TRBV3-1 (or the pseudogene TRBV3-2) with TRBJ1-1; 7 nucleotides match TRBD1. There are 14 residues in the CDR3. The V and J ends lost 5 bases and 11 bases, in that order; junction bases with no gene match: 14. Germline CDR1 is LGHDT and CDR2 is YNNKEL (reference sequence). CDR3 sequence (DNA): TGTGCCAGCAGCGCCTACCGACAGGGCGGTGTTGCTTTCTTT. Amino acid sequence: CASSAYRQGGVAFF.

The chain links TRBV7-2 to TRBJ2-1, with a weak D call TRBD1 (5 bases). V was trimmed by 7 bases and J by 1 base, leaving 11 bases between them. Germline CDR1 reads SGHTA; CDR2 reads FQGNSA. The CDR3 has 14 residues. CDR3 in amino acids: CASTRGHSYNEQFF. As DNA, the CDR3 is TGTGCCAGCACTCGAGGACATTCCTACAATGAGCAGTTCTTC.

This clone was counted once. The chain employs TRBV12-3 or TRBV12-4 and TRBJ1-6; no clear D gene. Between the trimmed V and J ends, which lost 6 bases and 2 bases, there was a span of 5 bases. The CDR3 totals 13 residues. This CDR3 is CASSPAYNSPLHF. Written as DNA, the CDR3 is TGTGCCAGCAGCCCAGCCTATAATTCACCCCTCCACTTT.

This CDR3 reads CASSPTSGGGYEQYF. CDR3 DNA sequence: TGCGCCAGCAGCCCGACTAGCGGGGGCGGCTACGAGCAGTACTTC. The chain has TRBV5-1 and TRBJ2-7; 12 bases line up with TRBD2. J gave up 3 bases and V 4 bases, and 5 bases lay outside the gene matches. CDR1 is SGHRS and CDR2 is YFSETQ in the germline V gene. The CDR3 sequence is 15 residues long.

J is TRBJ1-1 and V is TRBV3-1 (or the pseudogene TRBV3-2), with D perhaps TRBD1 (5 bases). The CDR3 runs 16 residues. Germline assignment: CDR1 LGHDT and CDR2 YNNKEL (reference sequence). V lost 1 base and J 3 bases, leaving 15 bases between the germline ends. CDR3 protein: CASSQVRGWMDTEAFF. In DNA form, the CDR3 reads TGTGCCAGCAGCCAAGTAAGGGGATGGATGGACACTGAAGCTTTCTTT.

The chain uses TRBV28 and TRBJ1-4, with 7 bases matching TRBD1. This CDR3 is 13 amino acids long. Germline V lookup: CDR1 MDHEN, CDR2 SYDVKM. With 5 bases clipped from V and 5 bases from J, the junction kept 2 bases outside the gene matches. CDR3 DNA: TGTGCCAGCAGTCCCAGGGGGAATGAAAAACTGTTTTTT. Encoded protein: CASSPRGNEKLFF. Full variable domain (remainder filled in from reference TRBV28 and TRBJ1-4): DVKVTQSSRYLVKRTGEKVFLECVQDMDHENMFWYRQDPGLGLRLIYFSYDVKMKEKGDIPEGYSVSREKKERFSLILESASTNQTSMYLCASSPRGNEKLFFGSGTQLSVL.

The CDR3 bases are TGTGCCAGCTCACCAGATACAGGGGTGAACACTGAAGCTTTCTTT. This translates into CASSPDTGVNTEAFF. The rearrangement joins TRBV18 to TRBJ1-1; TRBD1 matches at 7 bases. V gave up 2 bases and J gave up 0 bases; unmatched junction bases: 3. The length of the CDR3 is 15 residues. Germline V gives CDR1 KGHSH, CDR2 LQKENI. Full variable domain (remainder filled in from reference TRBV18 and TRBJ1-1): NAGVMQNPRHLVRRRGQEARLRCSPMKGHSHVYWYRQLPEEGLKFMVYLQKENIIDESGMPKERFSAEFPKEGPSILRIQQVVRGDSAAYFCASSPDTGVNTEAFFGQGTRLTVV.

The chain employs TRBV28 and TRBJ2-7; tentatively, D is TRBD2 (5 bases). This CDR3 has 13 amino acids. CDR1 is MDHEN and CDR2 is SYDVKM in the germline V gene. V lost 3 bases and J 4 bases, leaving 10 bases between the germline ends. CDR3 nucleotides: TGTGCCAGCAGTTTCACCCGGGATTACGAGCAGTACTTC. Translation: CASSFTRDYEQYF.

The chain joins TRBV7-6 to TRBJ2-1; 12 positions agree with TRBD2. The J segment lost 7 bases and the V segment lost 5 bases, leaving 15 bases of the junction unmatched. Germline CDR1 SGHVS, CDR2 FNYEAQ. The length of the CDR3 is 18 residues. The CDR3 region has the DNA TGTGCCAGCAGCCGAACGTTGGCTAGCGGGAGGGTTGGGAATGAGCAGTTCTTC. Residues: CASSRTLASGRVGNEQFF. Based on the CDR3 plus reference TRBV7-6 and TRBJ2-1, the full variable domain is GAGVSQSPRYKVTKRGQDVALRCDPISGHVSLYWYRQALGQGPEFLTYFNYEAQQDKSGLPNDRFSAERPEGSISTLTIQRTEQRDSAMYRCASSRTLASGRVGNEQFFGPGTRLTVL.

CDR3 nucleotide sequence: TGTGCCACCAGCAGGCGACAGGGGGCTAACCCAACCTACGAGCAGTACTTC. It translates to CATSRRQGANPTYEQYF. The chain employs TRBV15 and TRBJ2-7; TRBD1 agrees at 10 bases. The CDR3 is 17 amino acids. The V and J ends lost 3 bases and 2 bases, in that order; junction bases with no gene match: 10. Germline V gene data show CDR1 as LNHNV and CDR2 as YYDKDF (reference sequence).

The CDR3 DNA reads as TGTGCCAGCAGCCGACAGGGGGTAAACTCACCCCTCCACTTT. Protein product: CASSRQGVNSPLHF. This chain uses TRBV11-3 with TRBJ1-6; 9 nucleotides align to TRBD1. The V gene end was trimmed by 5 bases and the J gene end by 10 bases; junction bases not matched to a gene: 6. Germline CDR1 is SGHNT and CDR2 is YENEEA. The CDR3 runs to 14 residues. Drawing the rest from reference TRBV11-3 and TRBJ1-6, the complete variable domain is EAGVVQSPRYKIIEKKQPVAFWCNPISGHNTLYWYLQNLGQGPELLIRYENEEAVDDSQLPKDRFSAERLKGVDSTLKIQPAELGDSAVYLCASSRQGVNSPLHFGNGTRLTVT.

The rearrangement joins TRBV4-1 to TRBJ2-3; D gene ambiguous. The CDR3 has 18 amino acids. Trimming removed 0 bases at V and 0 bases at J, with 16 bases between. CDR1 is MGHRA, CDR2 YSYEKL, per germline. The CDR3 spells CASSQEPGEPPSTDTQYF. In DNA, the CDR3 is TGCGCCAGCAGCCAAGAGCCAGGTGAGCCGCCGAGCACAGATACGCAGTATTTT.

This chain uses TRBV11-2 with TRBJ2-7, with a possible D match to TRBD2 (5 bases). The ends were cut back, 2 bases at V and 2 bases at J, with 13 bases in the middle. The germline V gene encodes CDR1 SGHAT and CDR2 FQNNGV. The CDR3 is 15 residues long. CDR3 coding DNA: TGTGCCAGCAGCTTATTTTTGTCGGGAACCTACGAGCAGTACTTC. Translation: CASSLFLSGTYEQYF. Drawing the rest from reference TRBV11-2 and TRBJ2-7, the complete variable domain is EAGVAQSPRYKIIEKRQSVAFWCNPISGHATLYWYQQILGQGPKLLIQFQNNGVVDDSQLPKDRFSAERLKGVDSTLKIQPAKLEDSAVYLCASSLFLSGTYEQYFGPGTRLTVT.

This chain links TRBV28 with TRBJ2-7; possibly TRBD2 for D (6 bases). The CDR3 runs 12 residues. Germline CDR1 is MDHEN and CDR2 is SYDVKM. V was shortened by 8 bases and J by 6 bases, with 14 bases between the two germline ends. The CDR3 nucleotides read TGTGCCAGCGGTCAAGTTAGCGGCGAGCAGTACTTC. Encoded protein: CASGQVSGEQYF.

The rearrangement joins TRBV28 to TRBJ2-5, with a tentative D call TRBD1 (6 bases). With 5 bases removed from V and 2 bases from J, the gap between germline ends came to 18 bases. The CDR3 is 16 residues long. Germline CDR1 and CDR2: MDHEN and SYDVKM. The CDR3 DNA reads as TGTGCCAGCAGTCTCATCGACAGGAACCTACAAGAGACCCAGTACTTC. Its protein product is CASSLIDRNLQETQYF. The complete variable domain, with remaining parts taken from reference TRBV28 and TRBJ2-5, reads DVKVTQSSRYLVKRTGEKVFLECVQDMDHENMFWYRQDPGLGLRLIYFSYDVKMKEKGDIPEGYSVSREKKERFSLILESASTNQTSMYLCASSLIDRNLQETQYFGPGTRLLVL.

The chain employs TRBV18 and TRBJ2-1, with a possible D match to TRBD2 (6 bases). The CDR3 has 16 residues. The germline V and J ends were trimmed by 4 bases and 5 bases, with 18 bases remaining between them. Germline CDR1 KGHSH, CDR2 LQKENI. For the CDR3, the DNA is TGTGCCAGCTCACGGAGGGTACAGACCTCTGACAATGAGCAGTTCTTC. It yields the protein CASSRRVQTSDNEQFF. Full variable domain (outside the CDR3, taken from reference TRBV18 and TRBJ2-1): NAGVMQNPRHLVRRRGQEARLRCSPMKGHSHVYWYRQLPEEGLKFMVYLQKENIIDESGMPKERFSAEFPKEGPSILRIQQVVRGDSAAYFCASSRRVQTSDNEQFFGPGTRLTVL.

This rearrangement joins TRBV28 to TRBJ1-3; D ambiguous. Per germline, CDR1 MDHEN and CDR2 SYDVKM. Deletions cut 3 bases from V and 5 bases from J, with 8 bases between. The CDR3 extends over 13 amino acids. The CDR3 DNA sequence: TGTGCCAGCAGTTTGGCTTTGCGAAACACCATATATTTT. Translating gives CASSLALRNTIYF.

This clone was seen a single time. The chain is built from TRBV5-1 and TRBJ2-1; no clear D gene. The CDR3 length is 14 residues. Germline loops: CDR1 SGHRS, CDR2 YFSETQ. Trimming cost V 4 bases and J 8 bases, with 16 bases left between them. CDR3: CASSLGSQLHEQFF. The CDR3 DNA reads TGCGCCAGCAGCCTGGGGTCCCAACTCCATGAGCAGTTCTTC. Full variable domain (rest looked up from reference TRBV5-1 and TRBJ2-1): KAGVTQTPRYLIKTRGQQVTLSCSPISGHRSVSWYQQTPGQGLQFLFEYFSETQRNKGNFPGRFSGRQFSNSRSEMNVSTLELGDSALYLCASSLGSQLHEQFFGPGTRLTVL.

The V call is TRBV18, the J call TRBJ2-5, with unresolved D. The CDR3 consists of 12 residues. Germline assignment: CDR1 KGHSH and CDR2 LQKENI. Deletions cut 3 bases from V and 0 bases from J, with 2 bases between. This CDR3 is CASSPYQETQYF. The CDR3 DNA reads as TGTGCCAGCTCACCCTACCAAGAGACCCAGTACTTC.

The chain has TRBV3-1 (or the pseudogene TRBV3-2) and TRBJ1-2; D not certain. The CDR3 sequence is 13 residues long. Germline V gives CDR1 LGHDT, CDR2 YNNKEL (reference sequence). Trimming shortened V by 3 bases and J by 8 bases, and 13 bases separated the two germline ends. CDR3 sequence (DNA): TGTGCCAGCAGCCAGAATTCTCGGCGGGGCTACACCTTC. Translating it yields CASSQNSRRGYTF.

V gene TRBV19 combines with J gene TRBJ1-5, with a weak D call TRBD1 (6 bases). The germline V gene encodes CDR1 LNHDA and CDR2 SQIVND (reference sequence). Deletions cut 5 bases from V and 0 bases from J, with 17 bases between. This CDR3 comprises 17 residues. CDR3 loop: CASSSARQGYSNQPQHF. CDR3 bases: TGTGCCAGTAGTTCCGCCCGGCAGGGGTATAGCAATCAGCCCCAGCATTTT.

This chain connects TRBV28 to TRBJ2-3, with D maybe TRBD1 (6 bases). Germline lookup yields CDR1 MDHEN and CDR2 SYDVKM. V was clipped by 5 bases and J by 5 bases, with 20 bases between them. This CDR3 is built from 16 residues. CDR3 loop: CASSLYAGEVGDTQYF. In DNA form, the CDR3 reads TGTGCCAGCAGTCTATACGCAGGGGAAGTCGGAGATACGCAGTATTTT.

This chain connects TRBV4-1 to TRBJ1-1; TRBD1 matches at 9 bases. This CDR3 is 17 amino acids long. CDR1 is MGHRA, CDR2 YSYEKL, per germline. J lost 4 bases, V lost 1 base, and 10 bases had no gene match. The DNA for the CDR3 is TGCGCCAGCAGCCAAGGATCGCTCGGGACAGGGCCCACTGAAGCTTTCTTT. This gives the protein CASSQGSLGTGPTEAFF.

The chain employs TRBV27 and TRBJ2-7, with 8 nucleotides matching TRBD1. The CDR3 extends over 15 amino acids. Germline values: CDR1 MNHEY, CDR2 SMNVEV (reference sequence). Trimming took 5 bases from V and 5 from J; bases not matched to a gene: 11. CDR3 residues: CASSALGQGFDEQYF. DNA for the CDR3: TGTGCCAGCAGTGCCCTAGGACAGGGATTCGACGAGCAGTACTTC.

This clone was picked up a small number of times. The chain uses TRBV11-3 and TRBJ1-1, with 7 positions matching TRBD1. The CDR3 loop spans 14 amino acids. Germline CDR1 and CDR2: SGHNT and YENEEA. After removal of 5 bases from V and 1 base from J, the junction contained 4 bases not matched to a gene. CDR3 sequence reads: CASSRQGSNTEAFF. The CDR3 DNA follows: TGTGCCAGCAGCCGACAGGGTTCGAACACTGAAGCTTTCTTT.